This TCR beta chain was sequenced during a study of blood T cells in healthy people across ages. On the study more broadly: Roughly one uniquely barcoded beta molecule per two T cells was captured.

The CDR3 is made up of 15 amino acids. J lost 2 bases, V lost 2 bases, and 4 bases had no gene match. The germline CDR1 and CDR2 sequences are MNHNY and SVGAGI (reference sequence). Overall study findings and caveats: Roughly linear age-related decline in beta diversity appeared, significant by age about 40.

Using a J-beta primer mix together with a sample-barcoded 5' primer, a second PCR was run for about 6 to 12 cycles. TCRdb reanalysed the 5' RACE reads using MiXCR and keeps one entry per CDR3 protein. The data hold about 580,000 distinct CDR3 sequences, with roughly 48% observed a single time. This clonotype has more than one count but fewer than ten. Its target is not known. This may come from a read error, since a much larger clone is one base off. The gene calls are TRBV6-6 and TRBJ2-5; TRBD1 matches at 8 bases. The TCR was taken from a man older than 75 in good health. Material: blood. CDR3 bases: TGTGCCAGCAGTTACGCGCGGACAGGGCAAGAGACCCAGTACTTC. Protein sequence: CASSYARTGQETQYF.